One and the same sample provided the 4 T cell receptor beta chains below, sequenced in a study of technical replicates of blood from a handful of donors. Repertoires were generated with immunoSEQ multiplex PCR, while TCRdb's copy carries only in-frame clones and drops some. Of 84,000 or so clones listed, 93% were seen once; the top ten hold 0.2% to 0.25%. Source material: T cells isolated from PBMCs. These receptors all come from a human donor in good health.

This clone was recorded once. V is TRBV7-9 and J is TRBJ1-1; unclear D gene. Germline V gives CDR1 SEHNR, CDR2 FQNEAQ (reference sequence). The CDR3 has 13 residues. Trimming took 5 bases from V and 4 from J, leaving 11 bases between them. For the CDR3, the DNA is TGTGCCAGCAGCCCACATACGTTCACTGAAGCTTTCTTT. This translates into CASSPHTFTEAFF.

This chain connects TRBV27 to TRBJ1-5; TRBD1 agrees at 7 bases. The germline V gene has CDR1 MNHEY and CDR2 SMNVEV (reference sequence). The CDR3 loop spans 14 amino acids. The trim removed 4 bases at V and 7 bases at J, leaving 7 bases unmatched. The CDR3 here is CASSSRGGWQPQHF. CDR3 in DNA: TGTGCCAGCAGTTCTAGAGGGGGCTGGCAGCCCCAGCATTTT.

The chain links TRBV5-6 to TRBJ2-7; the match to TRBD1 covers 11 bases. Germline CDR1 and CDR2: SGHDT and YYEEEE. With V trimmed by 4 bases and J by 4 bases, 16 bases remained unmatched. This CDR3 comprises 18 residues. The CDR3 loop reads CASSGLWSPGQGGYEQYF. The CDR3 DNA follows: TGTGCCAGCAGCGGGCTTTGGTCGCCGGGACAGGGGGGATACGAGCAGTACTTC.

The chain uses TRBV19 and TRBJ2-7, with TRBD1 matching over 12 bases. Unmatched junction bases numbered 2, after V lost 3 bases and J lost 5 bases. In germline, CDR1 is LNHDA, CDR2 SQIVND (reference sequence). CDR3 length: 14 residues. CDR3 sequence (DNA): TGTGCCAGTAGTATGGGGACAGGGGGCAACGAGCAGTACTTC. Amino acids: CASSMGTGGNEQYF.